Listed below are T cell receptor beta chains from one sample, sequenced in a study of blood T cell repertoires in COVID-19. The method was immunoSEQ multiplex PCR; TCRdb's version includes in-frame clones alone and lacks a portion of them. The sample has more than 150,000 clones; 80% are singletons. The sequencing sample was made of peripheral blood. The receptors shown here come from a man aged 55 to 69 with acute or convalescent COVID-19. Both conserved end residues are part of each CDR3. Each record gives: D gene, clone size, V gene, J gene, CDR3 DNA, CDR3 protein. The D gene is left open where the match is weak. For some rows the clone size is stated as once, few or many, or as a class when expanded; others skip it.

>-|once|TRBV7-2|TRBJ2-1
TGTGCCAGCAGCTTAAGCCAGGACAATGAGCAGTTCTTC
CASSLSQDNEQFF
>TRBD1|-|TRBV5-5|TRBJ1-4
TGTGCCAGCAGCCTCCGGGACAGGGAACAGAACAAACTGTTTTTT
CASSLRDREQNKLFF
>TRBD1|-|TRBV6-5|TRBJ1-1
TGTGCCAGCAGGGCCCAGGGGGCAGGCACTGAAGCTTTCTTT
CASRAQGAGTEAFF
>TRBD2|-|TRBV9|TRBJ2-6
TGTGCCAGCAGCAGCGGGATGATTGCATCTGGGGCCAACGTCCTGACTTTC
CASSSGMIASGANVLTF
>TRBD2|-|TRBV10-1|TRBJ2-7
TGCGCCAGCAGCCCACTAGCGGGAGGTCGCAAAATTTTCTACGAGCAGTACTTC
CASSPLAGGRKIFYEQYF
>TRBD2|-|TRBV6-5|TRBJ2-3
TGTGCGGGTTCGACAGGACTAGCCGATACGCAGTATTTT
CAGSTGLADTQYF
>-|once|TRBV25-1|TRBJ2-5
TGTGCCAGCAGAAGGGGCGCGGAGACCCAGTACTTC
CASRRGAETQYF
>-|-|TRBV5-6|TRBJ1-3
TGTGCCAGCAGCTCGGCGGTCTCTGGAAACACCATATATTTT
CASSSAVSGNTIYF
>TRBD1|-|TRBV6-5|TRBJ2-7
TGTGCCAGCAAAGGACAGGGGAGCTCCTACGAGCAGTACTTC
CASKGQGSSYEQYF
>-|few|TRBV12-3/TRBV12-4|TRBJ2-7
TGTGCCAGCAGTTCTAGGTCCTACGAGCAGTACTTC
CASSSRSYEQYF
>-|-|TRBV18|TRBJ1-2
TGTGCCAGCCAAGGGGATTCCTATGGCTACACCTTC
CASQGDSYGYTF
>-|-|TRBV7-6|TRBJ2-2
TGTGCCAGCAGCCCCCGGGATAAGATTAGCGGGGAGCTGTTTTTT
CASSPRDKISGELFF
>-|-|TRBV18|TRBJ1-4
TGTGCCAGCTCACCGATGGAGGGGCGGGGGAGAGAAAAACTGTTTTTT
CASSPMEGRGREKLFF
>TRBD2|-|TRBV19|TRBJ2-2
TGTGCCAGTAGTATAGCCATAGGACTAGGAGCCGGGGAGCTGTTTTTT
CASSIAIGLGAGELFF
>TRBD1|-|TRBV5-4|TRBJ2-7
TGTGCCAGCAGTCGACAGGGGGGCTCCTACGAGCAGTACTTC
CASSRQGGSYEQYF
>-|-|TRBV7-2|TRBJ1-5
TGTGCCAGCAGCGGGAGGGTGAGTCAGCCCCAGCATTTT
CASSGRVSQPQHF
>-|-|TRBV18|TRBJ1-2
TGTGCCAGCTCACCCGACAGTAGCCCCCTCTATGGCTACACCTTC
CASSPDSSPLYGYTF
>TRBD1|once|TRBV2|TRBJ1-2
TGTGCCAGCACCGGGACAGGGGGTGGCTACACCTTC
CASTGTGGGYTF
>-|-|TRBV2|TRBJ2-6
TGTGCCAGCACACAGGACTCTGGGGCCAACGTCCTGACTTTC
CASTQDSGANVLTF
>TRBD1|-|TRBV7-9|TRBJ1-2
TGTGCCAGCACGCGAGGGACAGGGGAGACCTATGGCTACACCTTC
CASTRGTGETYGYTF
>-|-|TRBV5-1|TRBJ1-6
TGCGCCAGCAGCAACGGGACATGGGTATATGGCCATAATTCACCCCTCCACTTT
CASSNGTWVYGHNSPLHF
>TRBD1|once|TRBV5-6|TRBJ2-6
TGTGCCAGCAAAAAGGGGGCGACAGGGGCCAACGTCCTGACTTTC
CASKKGATGANVLTF
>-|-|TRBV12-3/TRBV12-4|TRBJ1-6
TGTGCCAGCAGCCTTATCAGGGGTTCACCCCTCCACTTT
CASSLIRGSPLHF
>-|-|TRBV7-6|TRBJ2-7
TGTGCCAGCAGCTTATTAGGCGGGGGCAACGAGCAGTACTTC
CASSLLGGGNEQYF
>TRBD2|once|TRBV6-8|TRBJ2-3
TGTGCCAGCAGTTACTCCTTTCGAGCGGGGTTGCCGGGAGATACGCAGTATTTT
CASSYSFRAGLPGDTQYF
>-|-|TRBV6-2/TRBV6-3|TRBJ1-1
TGTGCCAGCAGTGCGGGGAGAGACGCTGAAGCTTTCTTT
CASSAGRDAEAFF
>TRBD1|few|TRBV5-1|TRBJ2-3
TGCGCCAGCAGGACAGGGGGATCGCTCACAGATACGCAGTATTTT
CASRTGGSLTDTQYF